This T cell receptor beta chain derives from a study of monozygotic twins with inflammatory bowel disease. Germline V lookup: CDR1 SGDLS, CDR2 YYNGEE. The CDR3 is 16 amino acids. Each CDR3 protein gets one entry in TCRdb, which reprocessed the 5' RACE reads and gives no DNA. The repertoire table contains some 170,000 distinct CDR3 sequences. This chain uses TRBV9 with TRBJ2-1. The receptor was isolated from a human donor with ulcerative colitis or Crohn's disease, or a healthy co-twin of an affected twin (not recorded which). Input material: blood. This CDR3 reads CASSVRLAGVSNEQFF.